This T cell receptor (beta chain) stems from a study of T cells after yellow fever vaccination. Overall study context: Researchers used SMART-Seq v4 Ultra Low Input to prepare fractions that had low cell numbers. Notes on the study in general: Reappearing after the booster were most of the clones from primary vaccination (about 96% CD4, about 87% CD8).

This clonotype was seen repeatedly, ten times or more. The antigen remains unidentified. Template switching by 5'RACE produced TCR cDNA, adding a universal primer site and UMIs. A single record per CDR3 protein comes from TCRdb applying MiXCR to the 5' RACE reads. The sample gives approximately 330,000 distinct CDR3 sequences, approximately 4% of which show up once; 20% to 25% is in the top ten. Trimming removed 1 base at V and 9 bases at J, with 16 bases between. CDR3 length: 15 amino acids. Germline V gene lookup returns CDR1 SGHTA and CDR2 FQGNSA. The TCR comes from a man younger than 35 who received the YFV17D yellow fever vaccine. The specimen comprised PBMCs, sampled 5 days after the yellow fever booster vaccination. The V and J genes are TRBV7-2 and TRBJ2-1; the D call may be TRBD1 or TRBD2 (5 bases each). The CDR3 nucleotides read TGTGCCAGCAGCTTAGGAACGGGACCGGCGCTTGAGCAGTTCTTC. The encoded protein is CASSLGTGPALEQFF.